The T cell receptor (beta chain) described here comes from a study of shared clonotypes between healthy human individuals. The run depth of the assay was deep. Sequenced by immunoSEQ multiplex PCR; TCRdb stores in-frame clones only, minus some. The data contain about half a million clones, roughly 80% of them seen just once; the ten biggest clones take up 12%. V shed 9 bases, J shed 2 bases, and the junction held 9 bases outside the gene matches. The CDR3 consists of 17 residues. Germline V CDR1 and CDR2: LNHDA, SQIVND (reference sequence). V and J are TRBV19 and TRBJ2-6; 11 bases align to TRBD1. The clonotype comes from a woman in her thirties or forties in good health. Some clones in this sample may be carry-over from other donors' samples. Input material: PBMCs. DNA of the CDR3: TGTGCCAGGGCCCCGGGACAGGGGGTGACTGGGGCCAACGTCCTGACTTTC. Its protein product is CARAPGQGVTGANVLTF.